Each of the 11 T cell receptor beta chains below was sequenced from the same sample in a study of cytomegalovirus exposure and HLA in healthy donors. The PCR contained 60 Vbeta and 13 Jbeta primers. The repertoire was sequenced with immunoSEQ multiplex PCR; TCRdb's copy has only in-frame clones and lacks some. The sample includes around 92,000 clones, around 81% of them seen just once. The sequenced material came from PBMCs. The receptor source for this set is a man aged 18 to 35 in good health and CMV-seronegative.

This clone was observed a few times. The chain carries TRBV9 and TRBJ2-1; D unclear. CDR1 and CDR2 from the germline V gene are SGDLS and YYNGEE. The CDR3 is 13 amino acids. V lost 3 bases, J lost 5 bases, and 9 bases lay in between. The CDR3, as DNA: TGTGCCAGCAGCGCACAGTTTAACAATGAGCAGTTCTTC. This encodes CASSAQFNNEQFF.

This sequence joins TRBV6-5 and TRBJ2-6; tentative D call: TRBD1 (6 bases). Germline V CDR1 and CDR2: MNHEY, SVGAGI. The CDR3 is 15 amino acids. V gave up 7 bases and J gave up 1 base, with 11 bases separating them. The CDR3 DNA sequence: TGTGCCAGCACTGACAGGAATTCTGGGGCCAACGTCCTGACTTTC. Protein: CASTDRNSGANVLTF.

This rearrangement joins TRBV6-5 to TRBJ2-2, with D possibly TRBD2 on 6 matching bases. The CDR3 has 14 amino acids. V gave up 10 bases and J gave up 3 bases, with 15 bases separating them. Germline CDR1 MNHEY, CDR2 SVGAGI. CDR3 sequence: CATLRDSYTGELFF. The CDR3 nucleotides are TGTGCCACCCTCCGGGACTCCTACACCGGGGAGCTGTTTTTT.

The chain recombines TRBV13 with TRBJ2-7, with TRBD2 identical over 14 bases. Trimming cost V 0 bases and J 4 bases; bases outside gene matches: 8. This CDR3 contains 18 residues. The germline CDR1 and CDR2 sequences are PRHDT and FYEKMQ (reference sequence). The CDR3 spells CASSLGGTSGGSRYEQYF. The CDR3 DNA reads TGTGCCAGCAGCTTAGGTGGGACTAGCGGGGGAAGCAGGTACGAGCAGTACTTC. Supplemented by reference TRBV13 and TRBJ2-7, the full variable domain reads AAGVIQSPRHLIKEKRETATLKCYPIPRHDTVYWYQQGPGQDPQFLISFYEKMQSDKGSIPDRFSAQQFSDYHSELNMSSLELGDSALYFCASSLGGTSGGSRYEQYFGPGTRLTVT.

The chain employs TRBV10-3 and TRBJ1-1; 9 nucleotides agree with TRBD1. The CDR3 has 17 amino acids. The ends lost 4 bases at V and 2 bases at J; junction bases unmatched: 11. Germline-derived CDR1 and CDR2 are ENHRY and SYGVKD. The CDR3 here is CAISGEPGQGFNTEAFF. DNA for the CDR3: TGTGCCATCAGTGGGGAACCGGGACAGGGCTTTAACACTGAAGCTTTCTTT.

This clone has only one observation. The rearrangement uses TRBV7-9 and TRBJ2-2, with D possibly matching TRBD1 (6 bases). V was pared by 5 bases and J by 2 bases, with 12 bases between. The germline V gene encodes CDR1 SEHNR and CDR2 FQNEAQ (reference sequence). This CDR3 has 15 amino acids. CDR3 DNA: TGTGCCAGCAGCCCGGGACACACTAACACCGGGGAGCTGTTTTTT. Its translation is CASSPGHTNTGELFF.

The chain combines TRBV11-2 with TRBJ1-5; D not resolved. This CDR3 has 15 residues. Trimming took off 3 bases at V and 2 bases at J, with 11 bases between the two ends. Per the germline V gene, CDR1 is SGHAT and CDR2 is FQNNGV. DNA for the CDR3: TGTGCCAGCAGCTTTGGGGTGAGGGGCAATCAGCCCCAGCATTTT. Its protein product is CASSFGVRGNQPQHF.

The rearrangement joins TRBV25-1 to TRBJ2-5; TRBD1 is a possible D gene (6 bases). The CDR3 spans 13 residues. Germline V gene lookup returns CDR1 MGHDK and CDR2 SYGVNS. V lost 2 bases to trimming and J lost 3 bases, with 7 bases between them. CDR3 DNA sequence: TGTGCCAGCAGTGAAGGACAGAAAGAGACCCAGTACTTC. Its translation is CASSEGQKETQYF.

The chain uses TRBV30 and TRBJ1-2; TRBD1 matches at 11 bases. V shed 4 bases, J shed 1 base, and the junction held 5 bases outside the gene matches. The CDR3 has 15 residues. Per germline, CDR1 GTSNPN and CDR2 SVGIG (reference sequence). CDR3 amino acids: CAWTRTGGGNYGYTF. Written as DNA, the CDR3 is TGTGCCTGGACTCGGACAGGGGGCGGTAACTATGGCTACACCTTC.

The V call is TRBV11-2, the J call TRBJ1-4; D not certain. Deletions cut 5 bases from V and 6 bases from J, with 16 bases between. Germline assignment: CDR1 SGHAT and CDR2 FQNNGV. This CDR3 has 15 residues. This CDR3 reads CASSLGFPGDEKLFF. CDR3 nucleotide sequence: TGTGCCAGCAGCCTAGGATTCCCGGGAGATGAAAAACTGTTTTTT.

This chain uses TRBV4-1 with TRBJ2-2; D not certain. Germline-derived CDR1 and CDR2 are MGHRA and YSYEKL. The CDR3 is made up of 11 amino acids. Trimming shortened V by 8 bases and J by 5 bases, and 6 bases separated the two germline ends. The CDR3 DNA reads TGCGCCAGCCATTCAACCGGGGAGCTGTTTTTT. This encodes CASHSTGELFF.